These 24 T cell receptor beta chains share one sample of origin, sequenced in a study of human thymus T cells. Libraries were prepared by immunoSEQ multiplex PCR; TCRdb keeps only in-frame clonotypes and omits some of them. The table records 100,000 to 150,000 clones, around 94% of them present only once. Resected material from corrective heart surgery provided the thymus tissue analysed. Sequenced input: thymus tissue. The receptors originated from a boy less than two years old with a congenital heart defect but otherwise immunologically healthy.

The chain employs TRBV28 and TRBJ1-1, with D maybe TRBD1 (6 bases). The CDR3 runs to 12 residues. V was shortened by 7 bases and J by 3 bases, with 9 bases between the two germline ends. Germline V gene sequence: CDR1 MDHEN, CDR2 SYDVKM. CDR3 in amino acids: CASIGTHTEAFF. CDR3 nucleotide sequence: TGTGCCAGCATAGGGACACACACTGAAGCTTTCTTT.

The V gene is TRBV4-1, the J gene TRBJ2-7; 12 nucleotides align to TRBD1. With V trimmed by 1 base and J by 6 bases, 4 bases remained unmatched. The CDR3 extends over 15 amino acids. The V gene's germline CDR1 is MGHRA and CDR2 YSYEKL. The CDR3 DNA reads TGCGCCAGCAGCCAAGGGGACAGGGGGCAAGTCGAGCAGTACTTC. Its protein product is CASSQGDRGQVEQYF.

The chain carries TRBV5-1 and TRBJ1-3, with a possible D match to TRBD1 (6 bases). The CDR3 length is 15 residues. The V end was cut by 0 bases, the J end by 0 bases, with 7 bases between. CDR1 SGHRS and CDR2 YFSETQ come from the germline V gene. As DNA, the CDR3 is TGCGCCAGCAGCTTGGGGACAGCCTCTGGAAACACCATATATTTT. Its protein is CASSLGTASGNTIYF. The entire variable domain, with the rest obtained from reference TRBV5-1 and TRBJ1-3, is as follows: KAGVTQTPRYLIKTRGQQVTLSCSPISGHRSVSWYQQTPGQGLQFLFEYFSETQRNKGNFPGRFSGRQFSNSRSEMNVSTLELGDSALYLCASSLGTASGNTIYFGEGSWLTVV.

The V and J genes are TRBV2 and TRBJ2-3; D ambiguous. Germline V lookup: CDR1 SNHLY, CDR2 FYNNEI. Trimming left V 3 bases short and J 5 bases short, with 24 bases between. The CDR3 has 18 amino acids. CDR3 in DNA: TGTGCCAGCAGTGATTTATTCCTAGAGGCAAAGCAAGTAGATACGCAGTATTTT. It specifies CASSDLFLEAKQVDTQYF.

The CDR3, as DNA: TGTGCCAGACCCGAGGGTCGGACTATATACTTCTACGAGCAGTACTTC. It yields the protein CARPEGRTIYFYEQYF. The chain combines TRBV21-1 with TRBJ2-7; the D call of TRBD2 is as the table states it, not checked on the DNA. TRBV21-1 is a pseudogene. CDR3 size: 16 residues.

In DNA, the CDR3 is TGTGCCAGCAGCTCCCGGGACCTGAACACCGGGGAGCTGTTTTTT. As protein: CASSSRDLNTGELFF. This sequence joins TRBV7-2 and TRBJ2-2, with D perhaps assigned TRBD1 or TRBD2 (5 bases each). Germline assignment: CDR1 SGHTA and CDR2 FQGNSA. There are 15 residues in the CDR3. V lost 4 bases, J lost 1 base, and 10 bases lay in between. The variable domain in full, completed from reference TRBV7-2 and TRBJ2-2, reads GAGVSQSPSNKVTEKGKDVELRCDPISGHTALYWYRQSLGQGLEFLIYFQGNSAPDKSGLPSDRFSAERTGGSVSTLTIQRTQQEDSAVYLCASSSRDLNTGELFFGEGSRLTVL.

The chain uses TRBV5-1 and TRBJ2-7; 8 bases align to TRBD1. The CDR3 consists of 14 residues. The V segment lost 1 base and the J segment 4 bases; nucleotides outside the gene matches: 4. The V gene's germline CDR1 is SGHRS and CDR2 YFSETQ. CDR3 amino acids: CASSLWTGKYEQYF. CDR3 nucleotide sequence: TGCGCCAGCAGCTTGTGGACAGGGAAGTACGAGCAGTACTTC.

CDR3 nucleotides: TGTGCCAGCAGCCGACAAACAGGGCTAGCGGGGCTAGATACGCAGTATTTT. This codes for CASSRQTGLAGLDTQYF. The chain employs TRBV7-3 and TRBJ2-3; 9 bases are a match to TRBD2. The CDR3 contains 17 residues. Germline-derived CDR1 and CDR2 are SGHTA and FQGTGA. The V and J ends lost 5 bases and 5 bases, in that order; junction bases with no gene match: 14. The full variable domain, its missing parts supplied by reference TRBV7-3 and TRBJ2-3, is GAGVSQTPSNKVTEKGKYVELRCDPISGHTALYWYRQSLGQGPEFLIYFQGTGAADDSGLPNDRFFAVRPEGSVSTLKIQRTERGDSAVYLCASSRQTGLAGLDTQYFGPGTRLTVL.

This sequence joins TRBV19 and TRBJ1-2; TRBD1 agrees at 8 bases. The CDR3 runs 15 residues. Germline loops: CDR1 LNHDA, CDR2 SQIVND (reference sequence). V shed 6 bases, J shed 3 bases, and the junction held 9 bases outside the gene matches. The CDR3 reads CASSGQGASYYGYTF. In nucleotides, the CDR3 is TGTGCCAGTAGCGGGCAGGGGGCATCGTACTATGGCTACACCTTC.

V usage is TRBV28 and J usage is TRBJ1-6; D might be TRBD1 (5 bases). Trimming pared 1 base from V and 10 bases from J, leaving 14 bases between. Germline V gives CDR1 MDHEN, CDR2 SYDVKM. The CDR3 is 15 amino acids. CDR3 bases: TGTGCCAGCAGTTTATCGGGCAGGGTGGGGTCACCCCTCCACTTT. This gives the protein CASSLSGRVGSPLHF. Filled out from reference TRBV28 and TRBJ1-6, the complete variable domain reads DVKVTQSSRYLVKRTGEKVFLECVQDMDHENMFWYRQDPGLGLRLIYFSYDVKMKEKGDIPEGYSVSREKKERFSLILESASTNQTSMYLCASSLSGRVGSPLHFGNGTRLTVT.

CDR3 amino acids: CASSQEGGSSGANVLTF. The CDR3 DNA is TGCGCCAGCAGCCAAGAAGGAGGGTCTTCTGGGGCCAACGTCCTGACTTTC. This chain joins TRBV4-3 and TRBJ2-6, with a possible D match to TRBD2 (6 bases). The CDR3 is 17 amino acids. Germline V CDR1 and CDR2: LGHNA, YSLEER. V dropped 0 bases and J dropped 1 base, with 10 bases sitting between them.

CDR3 sequence (DNA): TGTGCCAGCAGTTATAAGAACAGGGGCGCAGATACGCAGTATTTT. This translates into CASSYKNRGADTQYF. J is TRBJ2-3 and V is TRBV6-5, with TRBD1 matching over 7 bases. Trimming took 3 bases from V and 4 from J; bases not matched to a gene: 7. This CDR3 has 15 amino acids. Germline V CDR1 and CDR2: MNHEY, SVGAGI.

The rearrangement joins TRBV27 to TRBJ2-1; no firm D call. The CDR3 covers 15 residues. Germline V gene lookup returns CDR1 MNHEY and CDR2 SMNVEV (reference sequence). The V gene lost 4 bases and the J gene lost 5 bases, with 15 bases spanning the gap. The CDR3 DNA reads TGTGCCAGCAGTTCTTCCTCCCTTCTTGACAATGAGCAGTTCTTC. Encoded protein: CASSSSSLLDNEQFF.

The chain joins TRBV19 to TRBJ2-7, with 9 bases lining up with TRBD2. Germline values: CDR1 LNHDA, CDR2 SQIVND (reference sequence). This CDR3 has 13 residues. The trim removed 8 bases at V and 3 bases at J, leaving 5 bases unmatched. The CDR3 loop reads CASSGLADYEQYF. The CDR3 region has the DNA TGTGCCAGTTCGGGACTAGCCGACTACGAGCAGTACTTC.

The rearrangement uses TRBV9 and TRBJ2-7; D not certain. Deletions cut 0 bases from V and 1 base from J, with 8 bases between. The CDR3 spans 14 residues. CDR1 and CDR2 (germline): SGDLS, YYNGEE. In DNA form, the CDR3 reads TGTGCCAGCAGCGTAGGTGGGCAGTCCTACGAGCAGTACTTC. Protein: CASSVGGQSYEQYF.

The chain combines TRBV2 with TRBJ1-1, with D unclear. This CDR3 is 15 amino acids long. Germline V gene data show CDR1 as SNHLY and CDR2 as FYNNEI. Trimming removed 3 bases at V and 0 bases at J, with 11 bases between. CDR3 in DNA: TGTGCCAGCAGTGAGGTAACAGTCATGAACACTGAAGCTTTCTTT. Encoded protein: CASSEVTVMNTEAFF.

The chain joins TRBV28 to TRBJ1-2; TRBD1 agrees at 10 bases. There are 17 residues in the CDR3. Germline V gives CDR1 MDHEN, CDR2 SYDVKM. V shed 10 bases, J shed 4 bases, and the junction held 18 bases outside the gene matches. The CDR3 sequence is CATRPGDRGQGSYGYTF. CDR3 nucleotides: TGTGCCACACGTCCTGGAGACAGGGGGCAAGGGAGCTATGGCTACACCTTC.

V and J are TRBV10-3 and TRBJ2-7; TRBD1 matches at 11 bases. CDR3 length equals 14 residues. The V gene end was trimmed by 4 bases and the J gene end by 3 bases; junction bases not matched to a gene: 2. The V gene's germline CDR1 is ENHRY and CDR2 SYGVKD. The DNA of the CDR3 is TGTGCCATCAGTGGGGGGACAGGGGGCTACGAGCAGTACTTC. Its protein product is CAISGGTGGYEQYF.

The V and J genes are TRBV19 and TRBJ1-1; no firm D call. Germline CDR1 and CDR2: LNHDA and SQIVND (reference sequence). The V and J ends lost 7 bases and 1 base respectively, with 16 bases between them. The CDR3 is made up of 15 amino acids. DNA for the CDR3: TGTGCCAGTACCCCATGGGGTGGGTCGAACACTGAAGCTTTCTTT. Its translation: CASTPWGGSNTEAFF. The full variable domain, with the rest looked up from reference TRBV19 and TRBJ1-1, is DGGITQSPKYLFRKEGQNVTLSCEQNLNHDAMYWYRQDPGQGLRLIYYSQIVNDFQKGDIAEGYSVSREKKESFPLTVTSAQKNPTAFYLCASTPWGGSNTEAFFGQGTRLTVV.

This chain links TRBV2 with TRBJ2-3, with 10 positions matching TRBD2. V shed 7 bases, J shed 4 bases, and the junction held 5 bases outside the gene matches. The CDR3 length is 14 residues. From germline, CDR1 is SNHLY and CDR2 FYNNEI. CDR3 sequence: CASKQRGGSDTQYF. In DNA form, the CDR3 reads TGTGCCAGCAAACAGCGGGGGGGCTCAGATACGCAGTATTTT. The whole variable domain, filled in from reference TRBV2 and TRBJ2-3, reads EPEVTQTPSHQVTQMGQEVILRCVPISNHLYFYWYRQILGQKVEFLVSFYNNEISEKSEIFDDQFSVERPDGSNFTLKIRSTKLEDSAMYFCASKQRGGSDTQYFGPGTRLTVL.

The chain recombines TRBV14 with TRBJ2-7; 11 nucleotides agree with TRBD2. The CDR3 has 20 residues. CDR1 and CDR2 (germline): SGHDN, FVKESK. V shed 0 bases, J shed 0 bases, and the junction held 13 bases outside the gene matches. The DNA of the CDR3 is TGTGCCAGCAGCCAAGATCGGCTAGCGGGGGGCCCCACCTCCTCCTACGAGCAGTACTTC. It yields the protein CASSQDRLAGGPTSSYEQYF.

The chain couples TRBV11-2 to TRBJ2-7, with D possibly called TRBD1 or TRBD2 (6 bases each). Germline V CDR1 and CDR2: SGHAT, FQNNGV. This CDR3 is 17 amino acids long. V was shortened by 1 base and J by 1 base, with 17 bases between the two germline ends. CDR3 DNA sequence: TGTGCCAGCAGCTTAGCCGGTCGGGGGCAAGAGTCCTACGAGCAGTACTTC. Protein: CASSLAGRGQESYEQYF.

The rearrangement joins TRBV6-1 to TRBJ2-1; tentative D call: TRBD1 (6 bases). In germline, CDR1 is MNHNS, CDR2 SASEGT. V lost 4 bases and J lost 4, with 17 bases in between. The CDR3 runs to 16 residues. The CDR3 nucleotides read TGTGCCAGCAGTGGACAGGCCGCTCCGGGGTACAATGAGCAGTTCTTC. Translated, it gives CASSGQAAPGYNEQFF.

The chain uses TRBV5-5 and TRBJ1-5; the D is unclear. V was trimmed by 4 bases and J by 4 bases, leaving 12 bases between them. Germline CDR1 reads SGHKS; CDR2 reads YYEKEE (reference sequence). This CDR3 has 14 amino acids. DNA of the CDR3: TGTGCCAGCAGCCCTTTTGACGGTAATCAGCCCCAGCATTTT. It specifies CASSPFDGNQPQHF.